What follows describes a single TCR beta chain. Its binding antigen is unknown. No base qualities exist here, and no much larger clone lies one base off it. TCRbeta CDR3 regions were amplified from genomic DNA using the immunoSEQ Assay, a bias-controlled multiplex PCR. Per the authors' processing: The number of nucleated cells in each sample was estimated from the amplification of reference gene primers within the assay. To quantify the absolute abundance of each unique TCRbeta CDR3 rearrangement, sequence reads were collapsed and filtered. Productive Simpson clonality was computed per sample as the square root of Simpson's diversity index over productive rearrangements. TCRdb stores this immuneACCESS table with in-frame sequences only. Part of the clones is absent; in the studies checked, under half of the shortfall reflects unresolved V genes, and no reason is known for the rest. Clonal size and the V and J genes are those of that table, whereas D and trimming came from the DNA. This sample has some 46,000 clones in its table, and 80% to 90% of those were observed once. The ten largest clones capture approximately 5.1% of the sample.

This sample stems from a study of blood T cell repertoires in COVID-19 (dated by TCRdb to 2018 to 2020). Study-level background: Collaborator samples came from the United States, Italy and Spain and covered acute and convalescent phases of COVID-19. The prospective study material was composed of cDNA or gDNA derived from T cells, B-cell-depleted T cells, or PBMCs. Subjects who had been exposed to COVID-19, were actively infected with it, or had recovered from it provided the deeply sampled blood TCRbeta repertoires that made up the dataset. The repertoires were released in a freely available public database intended as a resource for research on the immune response to SARS-CoV-2. Samples came from the ongoing ImmuneRACE study (first 160 participants) plus 1,254 subjects from 6 global collaborators. The sample metadata nearly always contained a de-identified subject ID, COVID-19 status, age in years and sex. Where available, HLA class I and class II types were obtained from metadata supplied by the sample provider rather than from assay-based typing.

The investigation overall reported the following: How much clinical and demographic metadata was included differed by source and by participant, and the metadata was provided uncurated.

Collaborating institutions collected whole blood in K2EDTA tubes following their own protocols. For TCRbeta analysis, collaborators shipped samples in one of three forms: frozen whole blood, isolated PBMCs, or DNA extracted from either of those sample types. The receptor's source is a human donor in a cohort sampled during active COVID-19. The sample was peripheral blood.

The DNA is TGTGCCAGCAGTTACTCGCCGGCCGGGGGGACAGATACGCAGTATTTT. Its protein is CASSYSPAGGTDTQYF. The chain was built from TRBV6-5 and TRBJ2-3, and 7 junction bases match TRBD2. The CDR3 goes from the cysteine to the phenylalanine over 16 residues. The CDR3 DNA has 48 bases and is translated from base 1. At the junction V is shortened by 0 bases and J by 3 bases; bases outside the gene matches: 6. In the germline V gene, CDR1 corresponds to MNHEY and CDR2 to SVGAGI.